This note documents a single T cell receptor (beta chain) sequence. MiXCR was run by TCRdb on the 5' RACE reads, yielding one entry per CDR3 protein. The sample contains some 420,000 distinct CDR3 sequences, under 20% of which appear only once. The V segment lost 3 bases and the J segment 9 bases; nucleotides outside the gene matches: 7. The CDR3 runs 14 residues. The germline gives CDR1 MDHEN, CDR2 SYDVKM. This sample is part of a study of T cells after yellow fever vaccination. Sequences were derived from PBMCs, sampled before the yellow fever booster vaccination. The gene calls are TRBV28 and TRBJ2-1; 8 bases fit TRBD2. The TCR was taken from a man younger than 30 who received the YFV17D yellow fever vaccine. CDR3 bases: TGTGCCAGCAGTTTCTCAGCGGGAGTTAGTGAGCAGTTCTTC. Translation: CASSFSAGVSEQFF.